This TCR beta chain was obtained from a study of T-cell reconstitution after alpha-beta-depleted transplantation in children. Notes on the study in general: One year post-transplant, T-cell counts and diversity were largely derived from T cells produced anew.

During its preparation, the TCRbeta library received unique molecular identifiers. TCRdb independently ran MiXCR on the PCR reads; one entry per CDR3 protein. This table holds about 980,000 distinct CDR3 sequences, 25% to 30% found once. Worth noting for this clonotype: Its specificity is not known.

Trimming stripped 4 bases from V and 0 bases from J, with 16 bases between. Per the germline V gene, CDR1 is SGHRS and CDR2 is YFSETQ. The CDR3 is made up of 16 amino acids. This chain uses TRBV5-1 with TRBJ1-1; D is uncertain. This TCR came from a boy under two years old who had a stem cell transplant for SCID, so the T cells may come from the graft donor. The source was PBMCs, mostly from graft donor cells, collected 360 days after TCRalphabeta/CD19-depleted stem cell transplant. The chain's CDR3 is CASSLGRRGMNTEAFF. CDR3 coding DNA: TGCGCCAGCAGCCTTGGGCGGAGAGGAATGAACACTGAAGCTTTCTTT.